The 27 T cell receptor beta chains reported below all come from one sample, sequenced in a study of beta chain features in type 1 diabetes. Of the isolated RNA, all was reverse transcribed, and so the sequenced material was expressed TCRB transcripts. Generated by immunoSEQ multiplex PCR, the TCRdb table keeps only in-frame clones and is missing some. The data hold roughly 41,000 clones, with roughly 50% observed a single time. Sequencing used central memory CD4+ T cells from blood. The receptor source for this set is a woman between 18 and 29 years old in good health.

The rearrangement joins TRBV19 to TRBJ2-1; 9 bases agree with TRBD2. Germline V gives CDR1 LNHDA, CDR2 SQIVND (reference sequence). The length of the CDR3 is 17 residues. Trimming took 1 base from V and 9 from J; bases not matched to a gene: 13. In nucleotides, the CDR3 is TGTGCCAGTAGTATAGTCCATAGCGGGAGTGTTAACTTTGAGCAGTTCTTC. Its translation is CASSIVHSGSVNFEQFF.

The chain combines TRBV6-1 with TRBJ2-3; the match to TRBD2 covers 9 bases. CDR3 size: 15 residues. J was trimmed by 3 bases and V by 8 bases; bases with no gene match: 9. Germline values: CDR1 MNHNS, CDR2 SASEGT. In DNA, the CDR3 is TGTGCCAGCCTTGCCAGCGGGAGGTCGACAGATACGCAGTATTTT. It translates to CASLASGRSTDTQYF.

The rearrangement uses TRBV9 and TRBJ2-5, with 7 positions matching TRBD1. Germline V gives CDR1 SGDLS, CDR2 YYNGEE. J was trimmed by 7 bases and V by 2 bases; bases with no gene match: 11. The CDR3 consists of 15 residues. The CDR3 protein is CASSVTTGPDGTQYF. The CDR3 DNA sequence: TGTGCCAGCAGCGTGACGACAGGGCCCGACGGGACCCAGTACTTC.

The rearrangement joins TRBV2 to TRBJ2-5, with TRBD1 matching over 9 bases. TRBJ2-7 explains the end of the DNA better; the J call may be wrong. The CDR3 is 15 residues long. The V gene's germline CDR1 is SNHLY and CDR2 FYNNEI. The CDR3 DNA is TGTGCCAGCAGTGAAAGGGGACAGGGAGCGTACGAGCAGTACTTC. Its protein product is CASSERGQGAYEQYF.

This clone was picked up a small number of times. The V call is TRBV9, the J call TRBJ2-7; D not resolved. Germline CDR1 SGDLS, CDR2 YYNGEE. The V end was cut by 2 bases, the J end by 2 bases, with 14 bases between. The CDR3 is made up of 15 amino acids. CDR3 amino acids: CASSVQAVNTYEQYF. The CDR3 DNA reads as TGTGCCAGCAGCGTCCAGGCAGTTAATACCTACGAGCAGTACTTC.

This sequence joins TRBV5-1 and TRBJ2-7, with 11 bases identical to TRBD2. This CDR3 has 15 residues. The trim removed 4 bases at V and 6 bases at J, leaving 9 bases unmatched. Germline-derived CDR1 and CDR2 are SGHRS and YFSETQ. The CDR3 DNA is TGCGCCAGCAGCGAAACTACTAGCGGGGGTCGCGAGCAGTACTTC. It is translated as CASSETTSGGREQYF.

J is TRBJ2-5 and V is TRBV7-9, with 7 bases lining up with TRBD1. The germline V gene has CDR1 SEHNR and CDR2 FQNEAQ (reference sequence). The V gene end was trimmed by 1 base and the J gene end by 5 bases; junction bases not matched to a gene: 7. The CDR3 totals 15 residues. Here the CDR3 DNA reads TGTGCCAGCAGCTTAGAGGGCAGGGGGTTGGAGACCCAGTACTTC. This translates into CASSLEGRGLETQYF.

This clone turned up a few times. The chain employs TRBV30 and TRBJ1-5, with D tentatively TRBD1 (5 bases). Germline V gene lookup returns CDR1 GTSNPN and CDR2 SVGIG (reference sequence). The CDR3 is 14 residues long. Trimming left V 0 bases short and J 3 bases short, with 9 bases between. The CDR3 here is CAWSVRGNNQPQHF. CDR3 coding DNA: TGTGCCTGGAGTGTACGGGGGAACAATCAGCCCCAGCATTTT.

The CDR3 DNA is TGTGCCAGCAGTTACTTCAGGGGTACTGAAGCTTTCTTT. This sequence encodes CASSYFRGTEAFF. This chain joins TRBV6-6 and TRBJ1-1; a possible D gene is TRBD1 (6 bases). Trimming took off 1 base at V and 5 bases at J, with 8 bases between the two ends. CDR3 length: 13 amino acids. Germline V lookup: CDR1 MNHNY, CDR2 SVGAGI (reference sequence).

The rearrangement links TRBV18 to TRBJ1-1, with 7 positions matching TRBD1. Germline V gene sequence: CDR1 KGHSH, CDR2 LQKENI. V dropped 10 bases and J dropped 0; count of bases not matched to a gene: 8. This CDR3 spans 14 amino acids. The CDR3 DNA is TGTGCCACCCTGAGGACAGGTATGAACACTGAAGCTTTCTTT. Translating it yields CATLRTGMNTEAFF.

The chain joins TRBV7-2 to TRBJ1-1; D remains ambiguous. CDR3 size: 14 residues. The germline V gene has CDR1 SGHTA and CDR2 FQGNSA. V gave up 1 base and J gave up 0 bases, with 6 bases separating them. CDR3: CASSLGGVNTEAFF. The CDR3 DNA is TGTGCCAGCAGCTTAGGGGGAGTGAACACTGAAGCTTTCTTT.

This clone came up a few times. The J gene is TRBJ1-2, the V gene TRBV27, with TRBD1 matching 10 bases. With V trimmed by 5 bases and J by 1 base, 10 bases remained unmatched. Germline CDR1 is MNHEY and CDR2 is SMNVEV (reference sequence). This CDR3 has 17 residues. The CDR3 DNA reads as TGTGCCAGCAGTACCCCGGGACAGGGGCTAGATAACTATGGCTACACCTTC. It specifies CASSTPGQGLDNYGYTF.

For the CDR3, the DNA is TGTGCCTGGAGTGCTGGGGGCAGGTGGACTGACACTGAAGCTTTCTTT. Translation gives CAWSAGGRWTDTEAFF. The J gene is TRBJ1-1, the V gene TRBV30; a weak D match, TRBD1 (6 bases). Trimming removed 1 base at V and 3 bases at J, with 18 bases between. The CDR3 runs 16 residues. Germline V gene sequence: CDR1 GTSNPN, CDR2 SVGIG (reference sequence).

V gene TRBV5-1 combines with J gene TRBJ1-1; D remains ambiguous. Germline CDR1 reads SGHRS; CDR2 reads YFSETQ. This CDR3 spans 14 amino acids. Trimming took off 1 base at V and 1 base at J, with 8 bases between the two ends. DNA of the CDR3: TGCGCCAGCAGCTTGTCTCCCCCGAACACTGAAGCTTTCTTT. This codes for CASSLSPPNTEAFF.

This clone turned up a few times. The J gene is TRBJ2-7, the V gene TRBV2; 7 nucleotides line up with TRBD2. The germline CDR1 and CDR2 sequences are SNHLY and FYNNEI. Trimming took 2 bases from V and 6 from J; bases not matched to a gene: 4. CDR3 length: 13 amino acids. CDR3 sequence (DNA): TGTGCCAGCAGTGAATCCGCTAGCGGCGAGCAGTACTTC. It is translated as CASSESASGEQYF. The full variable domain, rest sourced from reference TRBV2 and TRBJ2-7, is EPEVTQTPSHQVTQMGQEVILRCVPISNHLYFYWYRQILGQKVEFLVSFYNNEISEKSEIFDDQFSVERPDGSNFTLKIRSTKLEDSAMYFCASSESASGEQYFGPGTRLTVT.

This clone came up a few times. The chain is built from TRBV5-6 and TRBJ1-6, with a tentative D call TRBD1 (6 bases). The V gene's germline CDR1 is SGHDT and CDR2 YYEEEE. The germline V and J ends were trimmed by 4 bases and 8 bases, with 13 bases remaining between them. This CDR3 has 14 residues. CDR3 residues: CASSPDRSHSPLHF. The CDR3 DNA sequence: TGTGCCAGCAGCCCGGACAGATCTCATTCACCCCTCCACTTT.

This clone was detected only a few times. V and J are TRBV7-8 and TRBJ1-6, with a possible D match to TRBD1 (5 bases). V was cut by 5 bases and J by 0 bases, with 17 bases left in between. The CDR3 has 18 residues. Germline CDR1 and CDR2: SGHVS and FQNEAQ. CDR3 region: CASSSRDGGSSYNSPLHF. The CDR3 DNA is TGTGCCAGCAGCAGCCGGGACGGGGGGAGCTCCTATAATTCACCCCTCCACTTT. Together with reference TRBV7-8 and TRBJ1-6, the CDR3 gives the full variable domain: GAGVSQSPRYKVAKRGQDVALRCDPISGHVSLFWYQQALGQGPEFLTYFQNEAQLDKSGLPSDRFFAERPEGSVSTLKIQRTQQEDSAVYLCASSSRDGGSSYNSPLHFGNGTRLTVT.

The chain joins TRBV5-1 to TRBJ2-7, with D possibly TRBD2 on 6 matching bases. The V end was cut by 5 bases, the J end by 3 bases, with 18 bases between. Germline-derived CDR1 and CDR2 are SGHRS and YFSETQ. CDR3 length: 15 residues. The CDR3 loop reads CASRPTSRLHYEQYF. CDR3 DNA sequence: TGCGCCAGCAGGCCAACTAGCCGCCTACACTACGAGCAGTACTTC.

CDR3 sequence reads: CASRRTGSPGELFF. In DNA, the CDR3 is TGCGCCAGCAGGCGGACAGGGTCCCCCGGGGAGCTGTTTTTT. V gene TRBV5-1 combines with J gene TRBJ2-2; TRBD1 matches 8 bases. V lost 5 bases, J lost 6 bases, and 6 bases stayed unmatched. CDR3 size: 14 residues. Germline CDR1 and CDR2: SGHRS and YFSETQ.

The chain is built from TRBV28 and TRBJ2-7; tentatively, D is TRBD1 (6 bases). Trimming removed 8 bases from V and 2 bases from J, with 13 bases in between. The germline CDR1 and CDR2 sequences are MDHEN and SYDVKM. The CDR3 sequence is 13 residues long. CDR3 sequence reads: CASHTQGPYEQYF. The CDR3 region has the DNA TGTGCCAGCCATACACAGGGCCCCTACGAGCAGTACTTC. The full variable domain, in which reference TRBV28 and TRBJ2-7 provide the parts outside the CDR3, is DVKVTQSSRYLVKRTGEKVFLECVQDMDHENMFWYRQDPGLGLRLIYFSYDVKMKEKGDIPEGYSVSREKKERFSLILESASTNQTSMYLCASHTQGPYEQYFGPGTRLTVT.

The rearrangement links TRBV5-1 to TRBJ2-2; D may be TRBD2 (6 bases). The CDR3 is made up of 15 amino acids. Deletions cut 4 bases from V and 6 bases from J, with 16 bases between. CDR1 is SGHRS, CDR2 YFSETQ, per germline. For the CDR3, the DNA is TGCGCCAGCAGCCCTGGAGGGGAGGTTTCCGGGGAGCTGTTTTTT. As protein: CASSPGGEVSGELFF.

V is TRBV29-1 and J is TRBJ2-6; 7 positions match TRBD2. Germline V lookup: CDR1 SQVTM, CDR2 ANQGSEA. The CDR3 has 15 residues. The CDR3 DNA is TGCAGTGTAATTGGGGGGGGCTCTGGGGCCAACGTCCTGACTTTC. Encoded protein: CSVIGGGSGANVLTF.

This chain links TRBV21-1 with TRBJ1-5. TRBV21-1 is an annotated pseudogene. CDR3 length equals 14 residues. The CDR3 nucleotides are TGTGCCAGCAGCAAACGGGGGTTCGATCAGCCCCAGCATTTT. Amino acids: CASSKRGFDQPQHF.

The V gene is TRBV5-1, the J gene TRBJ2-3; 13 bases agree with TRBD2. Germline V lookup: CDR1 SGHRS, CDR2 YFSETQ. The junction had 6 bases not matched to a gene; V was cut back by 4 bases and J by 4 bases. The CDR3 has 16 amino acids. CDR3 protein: CASSIGLAGAADTQYF. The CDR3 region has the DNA TGCGCCAGCAGCATCGGACTAGCGGGAGCGGCAGATACGCAGTATTTT.

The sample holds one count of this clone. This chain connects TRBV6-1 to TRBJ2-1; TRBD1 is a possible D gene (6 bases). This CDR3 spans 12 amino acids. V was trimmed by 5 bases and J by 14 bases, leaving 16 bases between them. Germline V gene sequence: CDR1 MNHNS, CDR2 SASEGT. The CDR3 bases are TGTGCCAGCAGTCCGGACAGCCTGGGCGAGTTCTTC. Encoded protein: CASSPDSLGEFF.

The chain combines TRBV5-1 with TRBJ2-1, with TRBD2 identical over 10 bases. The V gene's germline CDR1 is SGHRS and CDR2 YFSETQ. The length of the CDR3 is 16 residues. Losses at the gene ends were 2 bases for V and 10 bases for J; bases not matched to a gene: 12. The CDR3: CASSFGASGGAGEQFF. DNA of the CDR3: TGCGCCAGCAGCTTTGGCGCTAGCGGGGGCGCGGGGGAGCAGTTCTTC. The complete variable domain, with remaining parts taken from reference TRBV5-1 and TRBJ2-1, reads KAGVTQTPRYLIKTRGQQVTLSCSPISGHRSVSWYQQTPGQGLQFLFEYFSETQRNKGNFPGRFSGRQFSNSRSEMNVSTLELGDSALYLCASSFGASGGAGEQFFGPGTRLTVL.

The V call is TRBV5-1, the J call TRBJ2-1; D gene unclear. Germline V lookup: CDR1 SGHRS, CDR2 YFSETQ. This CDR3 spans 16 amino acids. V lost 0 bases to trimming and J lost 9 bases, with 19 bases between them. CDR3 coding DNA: TGCGCCAGCAGCTTGGTGTCAAACCGCCCGGTTAGTGAGCAGTTCTTC. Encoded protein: CASSLVSNRPVSEQFF.